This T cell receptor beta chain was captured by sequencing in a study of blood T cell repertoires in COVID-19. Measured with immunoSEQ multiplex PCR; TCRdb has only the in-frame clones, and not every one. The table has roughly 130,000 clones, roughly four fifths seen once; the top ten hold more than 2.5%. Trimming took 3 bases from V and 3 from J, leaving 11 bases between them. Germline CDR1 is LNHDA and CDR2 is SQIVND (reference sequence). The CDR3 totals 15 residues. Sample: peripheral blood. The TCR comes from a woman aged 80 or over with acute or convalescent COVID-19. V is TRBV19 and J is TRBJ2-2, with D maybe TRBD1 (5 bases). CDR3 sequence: CASSIRGRDTGELFF. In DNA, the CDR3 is TGTGCCAGTAGTATCCGAGGCAGGGACACCGGGGAGCTGTTTTTT.